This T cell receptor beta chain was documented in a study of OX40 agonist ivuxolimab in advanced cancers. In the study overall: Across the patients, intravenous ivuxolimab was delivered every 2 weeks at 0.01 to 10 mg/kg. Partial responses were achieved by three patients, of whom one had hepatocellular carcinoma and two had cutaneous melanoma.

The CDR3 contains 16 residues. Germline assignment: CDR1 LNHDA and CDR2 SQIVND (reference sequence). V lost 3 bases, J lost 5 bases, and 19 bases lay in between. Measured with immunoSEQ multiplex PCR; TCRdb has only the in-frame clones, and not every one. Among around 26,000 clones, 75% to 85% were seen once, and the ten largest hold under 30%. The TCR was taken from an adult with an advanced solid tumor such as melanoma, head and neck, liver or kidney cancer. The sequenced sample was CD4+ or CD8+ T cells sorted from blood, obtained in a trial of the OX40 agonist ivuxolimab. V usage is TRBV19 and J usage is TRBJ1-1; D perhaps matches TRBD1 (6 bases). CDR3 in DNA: TGTGCCAGTAGTATGGGGAACAGGGAGGTTTGGACTGAAGCTTTCTTT. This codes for CASSMGNREVWTEAFF.